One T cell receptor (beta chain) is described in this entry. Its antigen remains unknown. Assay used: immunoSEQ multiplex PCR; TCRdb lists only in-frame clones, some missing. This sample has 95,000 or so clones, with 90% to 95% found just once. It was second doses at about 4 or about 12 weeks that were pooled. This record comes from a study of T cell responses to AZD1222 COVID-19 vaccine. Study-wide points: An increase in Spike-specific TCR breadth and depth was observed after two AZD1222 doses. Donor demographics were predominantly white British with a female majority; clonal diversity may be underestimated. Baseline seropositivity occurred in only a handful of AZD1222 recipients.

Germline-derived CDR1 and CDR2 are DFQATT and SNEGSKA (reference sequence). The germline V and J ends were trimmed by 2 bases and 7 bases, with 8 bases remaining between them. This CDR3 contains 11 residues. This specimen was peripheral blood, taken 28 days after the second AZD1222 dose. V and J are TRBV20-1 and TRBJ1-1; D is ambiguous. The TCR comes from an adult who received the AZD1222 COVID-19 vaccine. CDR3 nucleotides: TGCAGTGCTAGATCTCGACATGAAGCTTTCTTT. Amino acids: CSARSRHEAFF.